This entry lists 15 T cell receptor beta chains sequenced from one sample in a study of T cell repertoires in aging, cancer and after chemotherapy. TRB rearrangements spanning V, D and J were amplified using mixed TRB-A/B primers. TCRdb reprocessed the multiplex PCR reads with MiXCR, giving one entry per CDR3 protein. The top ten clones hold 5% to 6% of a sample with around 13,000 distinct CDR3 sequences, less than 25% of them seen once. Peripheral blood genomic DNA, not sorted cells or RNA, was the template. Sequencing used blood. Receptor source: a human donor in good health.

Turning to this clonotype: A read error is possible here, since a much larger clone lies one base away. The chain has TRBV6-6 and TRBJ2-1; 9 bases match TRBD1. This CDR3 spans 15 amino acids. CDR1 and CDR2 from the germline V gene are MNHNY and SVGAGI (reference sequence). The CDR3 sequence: CVSSVQGASYNEQFF. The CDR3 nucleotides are TGTGTCAGCAGTGTACAGGGGGCCTCCTACAATGAGCAGTTCTTC.

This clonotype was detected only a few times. CDR3 sequence reads: CASSEAPLPGVGNTEAFF. The CDR3, as DNA: TGTGCCAGCAGTGAAGCTCCACTTCCAGGGGTTGGGAACACTGAAGCTTTCTTT. This chain connects TRBV6-1 to TRBJ1-1; TRBD1 might be the D (6 bases). The CDR3 is 18 amino acids. Germline CDR1 and CDR2: MNHNS and SASEGT. V lost 0 bases, J lost 1 base, and 18 bases lay in between.

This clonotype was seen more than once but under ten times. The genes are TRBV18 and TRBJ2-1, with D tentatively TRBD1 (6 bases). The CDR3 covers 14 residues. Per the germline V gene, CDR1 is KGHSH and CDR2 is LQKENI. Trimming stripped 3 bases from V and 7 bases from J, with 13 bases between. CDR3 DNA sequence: TGTGCCAGCTCACCCGGTGGACAGCTAAATGAGCAGTTCTTC. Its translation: CASSPGGQLNEQFF.

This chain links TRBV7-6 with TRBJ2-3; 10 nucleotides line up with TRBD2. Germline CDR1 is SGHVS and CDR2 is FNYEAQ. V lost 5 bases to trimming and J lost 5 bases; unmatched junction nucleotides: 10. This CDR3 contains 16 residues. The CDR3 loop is CASSGGTSVLRDTQYF. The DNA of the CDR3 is TGTGCCAGCAGCGGAGGGACTAGCGTGTTAAGAGATACGCAGTATTTT.

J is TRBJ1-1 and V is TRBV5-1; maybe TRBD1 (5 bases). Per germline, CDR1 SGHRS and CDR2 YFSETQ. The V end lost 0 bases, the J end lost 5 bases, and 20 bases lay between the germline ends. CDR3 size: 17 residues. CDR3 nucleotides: TGCGCCAGCAGCTTGGGAGGATTGACCGACCGGGGGACTGAAGCTTTCTTT. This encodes CASSLGGLTDRGTEAFF.

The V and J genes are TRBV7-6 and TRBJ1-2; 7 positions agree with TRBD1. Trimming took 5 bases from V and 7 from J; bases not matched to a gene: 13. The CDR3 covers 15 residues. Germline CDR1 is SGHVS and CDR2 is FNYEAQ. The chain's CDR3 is CASSPFEEGAIGYTF. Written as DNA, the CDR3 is TGTGCCAGCAGCCCATTTGAGGAGGGGGCGATTGGCTACACCTTC.

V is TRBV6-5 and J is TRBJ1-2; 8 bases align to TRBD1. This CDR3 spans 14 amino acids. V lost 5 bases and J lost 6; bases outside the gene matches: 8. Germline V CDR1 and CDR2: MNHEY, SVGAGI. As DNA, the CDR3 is TGTGCCAGCAGTGTTACCGACAGGGGAAATGGCTACACCTTC. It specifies CASSVTDRGNGYTF.

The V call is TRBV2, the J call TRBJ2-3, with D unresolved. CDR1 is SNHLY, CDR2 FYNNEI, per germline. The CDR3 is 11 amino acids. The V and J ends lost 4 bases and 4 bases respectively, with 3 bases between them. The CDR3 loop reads CASSGADTQYF. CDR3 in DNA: TGTGCCAGCAGTGGGGCAGATACGCAGTATTTT. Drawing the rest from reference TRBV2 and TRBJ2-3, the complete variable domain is EPEVTQTPSHQVTQMGQEVILRCVPISNHLYFYWYRQILGQKVEFLVSFYNNEISEKSEIFDDQFSVERPDGSNFTLKIRSTKLEDSAMYFCASSGADTQYFGPGTRLTVL.

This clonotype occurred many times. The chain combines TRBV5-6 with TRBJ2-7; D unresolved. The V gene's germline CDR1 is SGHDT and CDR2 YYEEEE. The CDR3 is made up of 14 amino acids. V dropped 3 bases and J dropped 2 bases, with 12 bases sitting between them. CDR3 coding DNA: TGTGCCAGCAGCTCGGACCGCCCACCCTACGAGCAGTACTTC. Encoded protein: CASSSDRPPYEQYF.

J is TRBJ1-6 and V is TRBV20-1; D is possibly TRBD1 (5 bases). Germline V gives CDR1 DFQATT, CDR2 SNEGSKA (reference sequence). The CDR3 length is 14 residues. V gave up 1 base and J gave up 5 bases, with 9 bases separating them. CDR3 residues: CSARVARDNSPLHF. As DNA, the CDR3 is TGCAGTGCTAGAGTAGCCAGGGATAATTCACCCCTCCACTTT.

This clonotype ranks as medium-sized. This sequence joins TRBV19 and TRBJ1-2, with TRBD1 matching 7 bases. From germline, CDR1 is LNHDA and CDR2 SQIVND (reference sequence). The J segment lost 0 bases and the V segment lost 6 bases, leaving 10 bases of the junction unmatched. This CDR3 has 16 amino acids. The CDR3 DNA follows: TGTGCCAGTAGACGGGACAGCCTTCGAGCTAACTATGGCTACACCTTC. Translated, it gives CASRRDSLRANYGYTF.

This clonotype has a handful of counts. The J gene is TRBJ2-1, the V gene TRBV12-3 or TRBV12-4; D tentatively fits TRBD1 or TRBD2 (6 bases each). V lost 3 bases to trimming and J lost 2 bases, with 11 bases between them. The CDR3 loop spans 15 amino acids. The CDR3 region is CASSFSGGAYNEQFF. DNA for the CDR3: TGTGCCAGCAGTTTTTCCGGGGGCGCCTACAATGAGCAGTTCTTC.

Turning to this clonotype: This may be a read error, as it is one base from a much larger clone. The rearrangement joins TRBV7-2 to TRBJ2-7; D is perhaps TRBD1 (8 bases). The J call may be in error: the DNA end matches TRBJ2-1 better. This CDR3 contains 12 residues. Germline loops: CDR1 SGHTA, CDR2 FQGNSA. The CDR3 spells CASSHRGGEQFF. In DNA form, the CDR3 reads TGTGCCAGCAGCCACAGGGGGGGCGAGCAGTTCTTC.

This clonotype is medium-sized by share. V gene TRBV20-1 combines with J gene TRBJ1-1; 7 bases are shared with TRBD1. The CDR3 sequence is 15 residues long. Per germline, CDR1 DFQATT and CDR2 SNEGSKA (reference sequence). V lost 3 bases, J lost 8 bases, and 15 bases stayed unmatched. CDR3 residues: CSASIVQGDGVEAFF. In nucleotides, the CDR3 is TGCAGTGCTAGTATCGTCCAGGGGGATGGGGTCGAAGCTTTCTTT.

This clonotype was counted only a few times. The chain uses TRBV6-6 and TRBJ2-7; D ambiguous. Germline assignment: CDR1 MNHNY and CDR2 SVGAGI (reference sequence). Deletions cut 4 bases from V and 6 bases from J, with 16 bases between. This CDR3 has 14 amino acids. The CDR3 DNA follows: TGTGCCAGCAGTTTCTCCCATTTCGGTGGCGAGCAGTACTTC. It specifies CASSFSHFGGEQYF.